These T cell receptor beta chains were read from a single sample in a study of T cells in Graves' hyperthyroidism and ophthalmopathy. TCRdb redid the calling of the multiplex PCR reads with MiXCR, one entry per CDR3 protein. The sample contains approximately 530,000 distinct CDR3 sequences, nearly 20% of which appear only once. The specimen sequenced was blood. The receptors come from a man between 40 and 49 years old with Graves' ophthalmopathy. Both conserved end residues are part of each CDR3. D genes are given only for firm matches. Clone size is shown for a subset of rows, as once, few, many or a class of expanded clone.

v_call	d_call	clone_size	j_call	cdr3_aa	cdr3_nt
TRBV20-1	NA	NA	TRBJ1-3	CSARDPRTASGNTIYF	TGCAGTGCTAGAGATCCCCGGACAGCCTCTGGAAACACCATATATTTT
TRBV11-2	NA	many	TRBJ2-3	CASSLLPDRGTDTQYF	TGTGCCAGCAGCTTGCTTCCCGACCGGGGGACAGATACGCAGTATTTT
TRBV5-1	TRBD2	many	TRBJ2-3	CASSLRETSYTDTQYF	TGCGCCAGCAGCTTGAGGGAGACTAGCTACACAGATACGCAGTATTTT
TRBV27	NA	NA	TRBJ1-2	CASSLKGGNTNYGYTF	TGTGCCAGCAGCCTGAAAGGGGGGAACACTAACTATGGCTACACCTTC
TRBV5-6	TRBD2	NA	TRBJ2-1	CASSFAGTSGLSSYNEQFF	TGTGCCAGCAGCTTTGCCGGGACTAGCGGGTTATCGAGCTACAATGAGCAGTTCTTC
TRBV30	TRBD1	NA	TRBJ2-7	CAWSVAGQGNYEQYF	TGTGCCTGGAGTGTCGCGGGACAGGGAAACTACGAGCAGTACTTC
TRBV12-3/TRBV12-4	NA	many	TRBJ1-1	CASSPTGIGEAFF	TGTGCCAGCAGTCCAACAGGGATCGGTGAAGCTTTCTTT
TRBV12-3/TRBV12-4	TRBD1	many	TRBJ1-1	CASSLRDSLEAFF	TGTGCCAGCAGTTTAAGGGACAGCCTTGAAGCTTTCTTT
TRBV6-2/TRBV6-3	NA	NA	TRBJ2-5	CASSLGGRMETQYF	TGTGCCAGCAGTTTAGGGGGGCGGATGGAGACCCAGTACTTC
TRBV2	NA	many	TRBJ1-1	CASSAETVFLNTEAFF	TGTGCCAGCAGTGCAGAGACAGTCTTTTTGAACACTGAAGCTTTCTTT